This TCR beta chain was sequenced in a study of T cells after yellow fever vaccination. General observations from the study: Though weaker, the secondary response peaked faster, on day 5 versus 15. Researchers cautioned that FACS-sorted repertoires could harbor abundant clonotypes contaminating from the bulk population.

This clonotype has a handful of counts. Its antigen is unidentified. The V end was cut by 7 bases, the J end by 0 bases, with 9 bases between. The CDR3 loop spans 14 amino acids. TCRdb recomputed calls from the 5' RACE reads with MiXCR, one row per CDR3 protein. Of approximately 250,000 distinct CDR3 sequences in the sample, roughly 3.7% were seen once. The chain links TRBV12-3 or TRBV12-4 to TRBJ2-2, with D possibly TRBD1 on 5 matching bases. The sequences come from PBMCs, collected 15 days after the yellow fever booster vaccination. The source of this sequence is a man between 18 and 35 years old who received the YFV17D yellow fever vaccine. CDR3 in DNA: TGTGCCAGCATTGACAGAACGAACACCGGGGAGCTGTTTTTT. This encodes CASIDRTNTGELFF.